This T cell receptor beta chain derives from a study of cytomegalovirus exposure and HLA in healthy donors. Study outcomes and limitations: The study had only CMV serostatus as immune exposure information. With further analysis later on, most CMV-associated TCR beta chains appeared HLA-restricted. Among TCR beta chains, those listed as cytomegalovirus-associated numbered about 150.

It was with 60 Vbeta and 13 Jbeta primers that the PCR ran. Assay: immunoSEQ multiplex PCR; the TCRdb copy retains only in-frame clones and omits some. The profile shows more than 95,000 clones, roughly 15% of them singletons. The CDR3 is 15 residues long. Per the germline V gene, CDR1 is SGHRS and CDR2 is YFSETQ. V was shortened by 4 bases and J by 5 bases, with 15 bases between the two germline ends. Only a few counts were recorded for this clone. Its specificity is unknown. This sequence joins TRBV5-1 and TRBJ1-4; TRBD1 might be the D (5 bases). The clonotype originates from a female donor in good health and CMV-seronegative. Sequences were obtained from PBMCs. Written as DNA, the CDR3 is TGCGCCAGCAGCCCCCGTGACAGCGGGAATGAAAAACTGTTTTTT. Translated, it gives CASSPRDSGNEKLFF.